The 19 T cell receptor beta chains below come from one sample, sequenced in a study of spatial heterogeneity in lung cancer. TCRdb analysed the 5' RACE reads with MiXCR anew, one entry per CDR3 protein. The data hold just under 5,500 distinct CDR3 sequences, with more than 4% observed a single time. As to time point: sample taken at primary tumor resection. Sequences were derived from normal lung tissue next to the tumor, sampled at surgery. These receptors were taken from a female donor with early-stage non-small cell lung cancer.

This clonotype is medium-sized. The chain is built from TRBV12-3 or TRBV12-4 and TRBJ2-1, with 8 bases lining up with TRBD1. V lost 6 bases, J lost 7 bases, and 8 bases stayed unmatched. The CDR3 extends over 14 amino acids. The CDR3 nucleotides are TGTGCCAGCAGCTCCCAGGGGGCCTCTAATGAGCAGTTCTTC. Translated, it gives CASSSQGASNEQFF.

This clonotype has only a few counts. The chain couples TRBV19 to TRBJ2-5; D tentatively fits TRBD1 or TRBD2 (5 bases each). The CDR3 contains 15 residues. Germline assignment: CDR1 LNHDA and CDR2 SQIVND (reference sequence). Trimming stripped 6 bases from V and 1 base from J, with 15 bases between. CDR3 amino acids: CASRLGTGAQETQYF. The CDR3 nucleotides are TGTGCCAGTAGGCTTGGAACCGGGGCCCAAGAGACCCAGTACTTC. Drawing the rest from reference TRBV19 and TRBJ2-5, the complete variable domain is DGGITQSPKYLFRKEGQNVTLSCEQNLNHDAMYWYRQDPGQGLRLIYYSQIVNDFQKGDIAEGYSVSREKKESFPLTVTSAQKNPTAFYLCASRLGTGAQETQYFGPGTRLLVL.

By its share, this clonotype is medium-sized. The chain recombines TRBV27 with TRBJ1-4, with TRBD1 matching 8 bases. Trimming cost V 8 bases and J 0 bases; bases outside gene matches: 8. The CDR3 has 16 residues. The V gene's germline CDR1 is MNHEY and CDR2 SMNVEV (reference sequence). CDR3 nucleotide sequence: TGTGCCAGCCGGGGACAGGCCTATGCAACTAATGAAAAACTGTTTTTT. It encodes CASRGQAYATNEKLFF.

In its sample, this clonotype ranks as medium-sized. The chain employs TRBV7-9 and TRBJ1-6, with TRBD1 matching 8 bases. Germline CDR1 SEHNR, CDR2 FQNEAQ (reference sequence). J gave up 6 bases and V 5 bases, and 6 bases lay outside the gene matches. The CDR3 consists of 15 residues. Here the CDR3 reads CASSPGDRSNSPLHF. CDR3 bases: TGTGCCAGCAGCCCGGGGGACAGGTCTAATTCACCCCTCCACTTT.

This clonotype is labeled as medium-sized. This chain links TRBV30 with TRBJ2-2, with D perhaps TRBD2 (6 bases). In germline, CDR1 is GTSNPN, CDR2 SVGIG (reference sequence). CDR3 size: 14 residues. Deletions cut 3 bases from V and 7 bases from J, with 15 bases between. The CDR3 nucleotides are TGTGCCTGGAGGTTCGGGGGTAAGGGCGGGGAGCTGTTTTTT. Protein sequence: CAWRFGGKGGELFF.

In its sample, this clonotype is large. The chain has TRBV11-2 and TRBJ2-5; possible D gene TRBD1, 5 bases. Germline V gene lookup returns CDR1 SGHAT and CDR2 FQNNGV. The CDR3 spans 13 residues. V shed 5 bases and J shed 5 bases, with 12 bases lying between them. The CDR3 region is CASSLEQVETQYF. The CDR3 DNA is TGTGCCAGCAGCCTGGAACAGGTCGAGACCCAGTACTTC.

This clonotype is judged medium-sized. The CDR3 loop reads CASSPAGQRNEKLFF. DNA for the CDR3: TGTGCCAGCTCACCAGCGGGACAGAGAAATGAAAAACTGTTTTTT. V usage is TRBV18 and J usage is TRBJ1-4; 7 bases are a match to TRBD1. With V trimmed by 2 bases and J by 5 bases, 5 bases remained unmatched. The germline V gene encodes CDR1 KGHSH and CDR2 LQKENI. The length of the CDR3 is 15 residues.

Concerning this clonotype itself: Being one base from a much bigger clone, this may be a read error. The chain joins TRBV13 to TRBJ1-2; possible D gene TRBD1, 6 bases. The CDR3 runs 15 residues. Germline V gives CDR1 PRHDT, CDR2 FYEKMQ (reference sequence). CDR3 sequence (DNA): TGTGCCAGCAGCTCCGGCGAGGGGGGGAACTATGGCTACAACTTC. Amino acids: CASSSGEGGNYGYNF.

This clonotype was seen ten or more times. CDR3: CASSQGPNEQFF. For the CDR3, the DNA is TGTGCCAGCAGCCAAGGGCCCAATGAGCAGTTCTTC. The rearrangement uses TRBV3-1 and TRBJ2-1; D gene ambiguous. Germline CDR1 is LGHDT and CDR2 is YNNKEL (reference sequence). V gave up 1 base and J gave up 6 bases, with 4 bases separating them. The CDR3 runs 12 residues.

This clonotype was counted ten times or more. The rearrangement joins TRBV5-1 to TRBJ2-1, with no clear D. Germline V gene sequence: CDR1 SGHRS, CDR2 YFSETQ. This CDR3 spans 17 amino acids. The V end was cut by 2 bases, the J end by 0 bases, with 15 bases between. The CDR3 here is CASSFMTPGVSYNEQFF. DNA for the CDR3: TGCGCCAGCAGCTTTATGACTCCAGGAGTCTCCTACAATGAGCAGTTCTTC.

Sample share makes this clonotype medium-sized. V usage is TRBV19 and J usage is TRBJ2-3; possible D gene TRBD2, 6 bases. The V and J ends lost 6 bases and 3 bases respectively, with 13 bases between them. The CDR3 has 14 amino acids. The V gene's germline CDR1 is LNHDA and CDR2 SQIVND (reference sequence). CDR3 DNA: TGTGCCAGTAGGGAGGCGGGAAGAACAGATACGCAGTATTTT. Its translation: CASREAGRTDTQYF.

This clonotype occurred a few times. A much bigger clone sits one base away, suggesting this may be a read error. The chain has TRBV27 and TRBJ1-1, with D unresolved. This CDR3 is built from 13 residues. The V end lost 5 bases, the J end lost 8 bases, and 15 bases lay between the germline ends. In germline, CDR1 is MNHEY, CDR2 SMNVEV (reference sequence). This chain's CDR3 is CASSARQAWEAFF. CDR3 bases: TGTGCCAGCAGTGCCCGGCAGGCTTGGGAAGCTTTCTTT.

This CDR3 reads CSARKEGLAGGLDTQYF. For the CDR3, the DNA is TGCAGTGCTAGGAAGGAGGGACTAGCGGGAGGGCTGGATACGCAGTATTTT. V gene TRBV20-1 combines with J gene TRBJ2-3; 16 positions match TRBD2. The junction had 9 bases not matched to a gene; V was cut back by 3 bases and J by 6 bases. Per the germline V gene, CDR1 is DFQATT and CDR2 is SNEGSKA (reference sequence). The CDR3 extends over 17 amino acids.

This clonotype is medium-sized. In nucleotides, the CDR3 is TGTGCCAGCAGTTACTCGACAGGGGGTACGAACACTGAAGCTTTCTTT. It codes for CASSYSTGGTNTEAFF. V usage is TRBV6-5 and J usage is TRBJ1-1, with 9 bases lining up with TRBD1. The V gene's germline CDR1 is MNHEY and CDR2 SVGAGI. The CDR3 length is 16 residues. Trimming cost V 0 bases and J 1 base; bases outside gene matches: 3.

This clonotype is classed as medium-sized. The chain recombines TRBV3-1 with TRBJ2-3, with 9 bases lining up with TRBD2. CDR1 LGHDT and CDR2 YNNKEL come from the germline V gene (reference sequence). The CDR3 length is 14 residues. Trimming cost V 9 bases and J 2 bases; bases outside gene matches: 6. DNA of the CDR3: TGTGCCAGTAGCGGGAGCACTACCACAGATACGCAGTATTTT. Translation gives CASSGSTTTDTQYF.

This clonotype was recorded at least ten times. The chain joins TRBV18 to TRBJ2-2; D not certain. Trimming left V 6 bases short and J 6 bases short, with 5 bases between. Germline CDR1 and CDR2: KGHSH and LQKENI. The CDR3 length is 11 residues. The CDR3 DNA follows: TGTGCCAGCTCCCTACCCGGGGAGCTGTTTTTT. Its translation is CASSLPGELFF.

This clonotype is medium-sized. This chain joins TRBV20-1 and TRBJ2-7; no definite D call. The V gene lost 0 bases and the J gene lost 6 bases, with 15 bases spanning the gap. Germline-derived CDR1 and CDR2 are DFQATT and SNEGSKA (reference sequence). The CDR3 has 14 residues. The CDR3 is CSARDQSIQSEQYF. The CDR3 coding sequence is TGCAGTGCTAGAGATCAGAGCATCCAGTCCGAGCAGTACTTC.

Relative to its sample, this clonotype is medium-sized. The chain employs TRBV7-3 and TRBJ2-3; weak D call: TRBD1 (6 bases). Looked up from germline, CDR1 is SGHTA and CDR2 is FQGTGA. Trimming stripped 5 bases from V and 4 bases from J, with 13 bases between. The CDR3 has 14 amino acids. The CDR3 DNA reads as TGTGCCAGCAGCCCAGGGGCGGACTCAGATACGCAGTATTTT. Amino acid sequence: CASSPGADSDTQYF.

This clonotype has at least ten counts. V gene TRBV12-3 or TRBV12-4 combines with J gene TRBJ2-7; maybe TRBD1 (5 bases). The CDR3 contains 13 residues. V was clipped by 7 bases and J by 2 bases, with 12 bases between them. DNA of the CDR3: TGTGCCAGCAATTCAGACAGCACCTACGAGCAGTACTTC. Its protein product is CASNSDSTYEQYF.